Reported below is one T cell receptor (beta chain). The data are from a study of shared T cell receptors in the human thymus. This table comes from immunoSEQ multiplex PCR, and its TCRdb copy is limited to in-frame clones, with some not included. Among hundreds of thousands of clones listed, roughly 86% were seen once. J gave up 7 bases and V 3 bases, and 7 bases lay outside the gene matches. The length of the CDR3 is 16 residues. Germline CDR1 LNHNV, CDR2 YYDKDF (reference sequence). This sample was also put to use in a study of human thymus T cells. That report notes: Resections from corrective heart surgery provided thymus tissue. Repertoires sampled from thymus and blood appeared biased in V and J gene usage.

Sequencing used thymocytes. The clonotype comes from a boy under two years old with a congenital heart defect. This rearrangement joins TRBV15 to TRBJ2-1; 12 bases fit TRBD2. The CDR3 region is CATSSVGLAGINEQFF. The CDR3 nucleotides are TGTGCCACCAGCAGCGTCGGACTAGCGGGGATAAATGAGCAGTTCTTC.